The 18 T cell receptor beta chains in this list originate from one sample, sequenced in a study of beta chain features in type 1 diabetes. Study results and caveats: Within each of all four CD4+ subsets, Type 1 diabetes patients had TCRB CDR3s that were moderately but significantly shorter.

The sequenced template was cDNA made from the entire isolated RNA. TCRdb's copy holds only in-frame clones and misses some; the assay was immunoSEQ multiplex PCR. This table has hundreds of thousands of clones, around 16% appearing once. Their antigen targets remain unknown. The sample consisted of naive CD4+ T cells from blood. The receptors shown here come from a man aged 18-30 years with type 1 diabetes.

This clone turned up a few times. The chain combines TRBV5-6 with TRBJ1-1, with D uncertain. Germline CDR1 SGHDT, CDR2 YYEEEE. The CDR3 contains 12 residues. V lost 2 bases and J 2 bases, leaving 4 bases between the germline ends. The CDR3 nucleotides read TGTGCCAGCAGCTTTCGTAACACTGAAGCTTTCTTT. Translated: CASSFRNTEAFF.

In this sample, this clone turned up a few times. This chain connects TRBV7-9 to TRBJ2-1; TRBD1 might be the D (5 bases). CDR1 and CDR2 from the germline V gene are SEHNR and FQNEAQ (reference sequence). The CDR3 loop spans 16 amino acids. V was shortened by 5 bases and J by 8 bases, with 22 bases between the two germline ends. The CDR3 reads CASSPLMEPRGYEQFF. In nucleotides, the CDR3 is TGTGCCAGCAGCCCTCTTATGGAACCAAGGGGATATGAGCAGTTCTTC.

The CDR3 sequence is CASSEYLTGGLSQYF. CDR3 DNA sequence: TGTGCCAGCAGTGAATATTTGACAGGGGGACTGTCGCAGTATTTT. This chain joins TRBV25-1 and TRBJ2-3, with 9 bases fitting TRBD1. CDR3 size: 15 residues. CDR1 is MGHDK, CDR2 SYGVNS, per germline. V dropped 0 bases and J dropped 10; count of bases not matched to a gene: 8.

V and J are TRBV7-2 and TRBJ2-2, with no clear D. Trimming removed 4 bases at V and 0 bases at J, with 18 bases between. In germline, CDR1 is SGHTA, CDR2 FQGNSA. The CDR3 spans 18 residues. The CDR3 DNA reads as TGTGCCAGCAGCTCCCGGTTGGTGGGCCGATCGAACACCGGGGAGCTGTTTTTT. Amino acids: CASSSRLVGRSNTGELFF.

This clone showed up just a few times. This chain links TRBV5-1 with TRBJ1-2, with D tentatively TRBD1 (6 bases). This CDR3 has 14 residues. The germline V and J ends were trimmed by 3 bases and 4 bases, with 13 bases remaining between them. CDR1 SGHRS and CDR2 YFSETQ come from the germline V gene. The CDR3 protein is CASSSQGWAYGYTF. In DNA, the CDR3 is TGCGCCAGCAGCTCACAGGGCTGGGCCTATGGCTACACCTTC. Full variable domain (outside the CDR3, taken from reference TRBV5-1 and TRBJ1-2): KAGVTQTPRYLIKTRGQQVTLSCSPISGHRSVSWYQQTPGQGLQFLFEYFSETQRNKGNFPGRFSGRQFSNSRSEMNVSTLELGDSALYLCASSSQGWAYGYTFGSGTRLTVV.

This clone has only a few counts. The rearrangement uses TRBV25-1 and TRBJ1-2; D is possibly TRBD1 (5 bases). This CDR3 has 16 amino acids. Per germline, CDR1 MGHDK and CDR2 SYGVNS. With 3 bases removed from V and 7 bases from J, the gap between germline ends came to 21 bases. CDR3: CASSDGRQSPAGGYTF. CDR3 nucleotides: TGTGCCAGCAGTGACGGTCGACAGTCCCCCGCCGGTGGCTACACCTTC.

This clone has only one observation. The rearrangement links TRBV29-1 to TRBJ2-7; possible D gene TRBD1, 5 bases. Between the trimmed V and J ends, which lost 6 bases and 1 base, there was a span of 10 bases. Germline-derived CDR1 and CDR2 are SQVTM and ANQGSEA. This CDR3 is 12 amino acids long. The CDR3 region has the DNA TGCAGCGTCCAAGACAGTTCCTACGAGCAGTACTTC. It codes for CSVQDSSYEQYF.

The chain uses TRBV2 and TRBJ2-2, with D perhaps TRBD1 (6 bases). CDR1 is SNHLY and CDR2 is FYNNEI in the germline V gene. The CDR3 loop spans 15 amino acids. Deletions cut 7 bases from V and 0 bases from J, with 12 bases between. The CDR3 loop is CASTGQFANTGELFF. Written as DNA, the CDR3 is TGTGCCAGCACCGGACAGTTTGCGAACACCGGGGAGCTGTTTTTT. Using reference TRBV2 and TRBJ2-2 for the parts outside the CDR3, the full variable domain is EPEVTQTPSHQVTQMGQEVILRCVPISNHLYFYWYRQILGQKVEFLVSFYNNEISEKSEIFDDQFSVERPDGSNFTLKIRSTKLEDSAMYFCASTGQFANTGELFFGEGSRLTVL.

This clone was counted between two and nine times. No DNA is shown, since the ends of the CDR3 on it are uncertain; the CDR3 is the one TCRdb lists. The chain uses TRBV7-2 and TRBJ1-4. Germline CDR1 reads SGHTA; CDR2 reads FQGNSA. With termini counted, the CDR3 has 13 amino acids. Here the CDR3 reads CASSLVGGGTSFF.

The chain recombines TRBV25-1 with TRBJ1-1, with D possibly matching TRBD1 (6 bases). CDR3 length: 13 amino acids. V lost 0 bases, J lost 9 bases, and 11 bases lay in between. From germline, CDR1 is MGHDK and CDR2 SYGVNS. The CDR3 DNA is TGTGCCAGCAGTGAATATTCCCAGGGGAAAGCTTTCTTT. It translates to CASSEYSQGKAFF.

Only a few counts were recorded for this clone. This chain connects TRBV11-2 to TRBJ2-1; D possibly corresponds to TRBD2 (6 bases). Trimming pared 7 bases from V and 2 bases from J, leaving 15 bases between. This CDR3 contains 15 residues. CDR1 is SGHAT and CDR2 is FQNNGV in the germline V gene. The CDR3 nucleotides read TGTGCCAGCACCCCCGCGGGATGGGCCTACAATGAGCAGTTCTTC. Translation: CASTPAGWAYNEQFF.

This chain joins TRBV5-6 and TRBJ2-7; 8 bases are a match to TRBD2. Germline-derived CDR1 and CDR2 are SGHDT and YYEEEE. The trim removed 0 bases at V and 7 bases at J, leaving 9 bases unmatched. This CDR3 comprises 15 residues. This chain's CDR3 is CASSLVLADAWEQYF. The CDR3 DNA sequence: TGTGCCAGCAGCTTGGTACTAGCGGACGCCTGGGAGCAGTACTTC.

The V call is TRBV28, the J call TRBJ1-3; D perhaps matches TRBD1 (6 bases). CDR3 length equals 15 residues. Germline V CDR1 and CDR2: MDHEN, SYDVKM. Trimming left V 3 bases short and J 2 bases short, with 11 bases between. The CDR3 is CASSFMGAAGNTIYF. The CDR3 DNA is TGTGCCAGCAGTTTTATGGGGGCCGCTGGAAACACCATATATTTT.

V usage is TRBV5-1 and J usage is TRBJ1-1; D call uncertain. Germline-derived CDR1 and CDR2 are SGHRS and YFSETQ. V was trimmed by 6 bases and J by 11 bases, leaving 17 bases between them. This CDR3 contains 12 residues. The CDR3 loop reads CASTSDSTWAFF. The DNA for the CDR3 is TGCGCCAGCACCTCGGACTCAACTTGGGCTTTCTTT.

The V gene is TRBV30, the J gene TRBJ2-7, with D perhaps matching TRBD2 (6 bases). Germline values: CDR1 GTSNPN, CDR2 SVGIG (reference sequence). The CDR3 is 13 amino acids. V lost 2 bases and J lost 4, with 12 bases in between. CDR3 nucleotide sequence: TGTGCCTGGAGTCAGCGGGCGCATTACGAGCAGTACTTC. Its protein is CAWSQRAHYEQYF.

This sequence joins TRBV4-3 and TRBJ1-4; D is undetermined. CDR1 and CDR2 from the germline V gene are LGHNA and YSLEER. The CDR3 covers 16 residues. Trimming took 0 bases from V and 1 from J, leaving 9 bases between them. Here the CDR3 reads CASSQDLPGTNEKLFF. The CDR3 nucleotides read TGCGCCAGCAGCCAAGATCTTCCAGGAACTAATGAAAAACTGTTTTTT.

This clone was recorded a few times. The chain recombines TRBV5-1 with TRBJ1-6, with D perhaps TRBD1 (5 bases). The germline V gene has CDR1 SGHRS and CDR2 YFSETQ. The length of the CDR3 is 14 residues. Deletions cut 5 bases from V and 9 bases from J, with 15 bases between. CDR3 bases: TGCGCCAGCAGACGGGGCCGGGAGGGTTCACCCCTCCACTTT. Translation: CASRRGREGSPLHF.

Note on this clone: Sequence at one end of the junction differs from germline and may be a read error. CDR3 loop: CASSQRKRTLDGF. The CDR3 bases are TGCGCCAGCAGCCAAAGAAAGCGCACCCTCGATGGCTTC. The gene calls are TRBV4-1 and TRBJ2-4; D gene uncertain. Germline values: CDR1 MGHRA, CDR2 YSYEKL. CDR3 size: 13 residues.